The next 2 T cell receptor beta chains were all read from a single sample in a study of T cell responses to AZD1222 COVID-19 vaccine. Sequencing was performed with immunoSEQ multiplex PCR; in TCRdb, only in-frame clones are kept and a portion is missing. The sample has 160,000 or so clones; less than 95% are singletons. The sequencing here drew on peripheral blood, taken on day 0 of AZD1222 vaccination. These receptors were obtained from an adult in good health.

The chain is built from TRBV6-5 and TRBJ1-2; tentatively, D is TRBD1 (5 bases). This CDR3 has 15 residues. Trimming removed 2 bases at V and 6 bases at J, with 16 bases between. Germline CDR1 and CDR2: MNHEY and SVGAGI. CDR3 nucleotide sequence: TGTGCCAGCAGTTACGATCGCGTTAAACAGGATGGCTACACCTTC. The encoded protein is CASSYDRVKQDGYTF.

V and J are TRBV9 and TRBJ2-3; 8 bases fit TRBD2. Trimming cost V 2 bases and J 4 bases; bases outside gene matches: 9. The germline CDR1 and CDR2 sequences are SGDLS and YYNGEE. CDR3 size: 16 residues. Here the CDR3 reads CASSVNSGKGADTQYF. CDR3 bases: TGTGCCAGCAGCGTGAATAGCGGGAAGGGAGCAGATACGCAGTATTTT.